This TCR beta chain came from a study of Graves' ophthalmopathy and Graves' hyperthyroidism (dated 2018 in TCRdb). A note on the overall study: A patient counted as having stable hyperthyroidism if there was no progression to ophthalmopathy within 18 months of follow-up. The study used TCR beta repertoire signatures to distinguish Graves' ophthalmopathy from Graves' hyperthyroidism and to predict progression to ophthalmopathy. In total, 135 blood samples were TCR-sequenced: 40 to 45 ophthalmopathy, 80 or so hyperthyroidism and some 17 hyperthyroidism-to-ophthalmopathy patients. To explore V-J signatures distinguishing ophthalmopathy from hyperthyroidism, a discovery set of approximately 100 patients (43 ophthalmopathy, roughly 55 stable hyperthyroidism) was enrolled. The independent validation cohort included some 19 hyperthyroidism patients plus 17 patients who later progressed from hyperthyroidism to ophthalmopathy. T-cell repertoires of thyroid tissue and blood were compared in a handful of hyperthyroidism patients. Once sampling was done, hyperthyroidism patients were given methimazole at a starting dose of 30 mg daily, while ophthalmopathy patients were given high-dose intravenous methylprednisolone.

Results and caveats for the whole study, not just this receptor: In cross-validation, the 13-signature model distinguished ophthalmopathy from stable hyperthyroidism with roughly 90% sensitivity and just under 84% specificity, and in the test set the corresponding values were roughly 80% and 76%. In validation, the model predicted ophthalmopathy progression with more than 70% sensitivity and roughly 72% specificity; eleven to twelve predicted patients were CT-confirmed with GO in a median of about 7.1 months. Sample size was not statistically predetermined, and group allocation was not concealed from the investigators. Most expanded thyroid clonotypes with a frequency above 0.001 also appeared in blood, which suggests that blood repertoires may reflect the immune response in the thyroid.

The sample holds many counts of this clonotype. Its antigen target is currently unknown. No base qualities exist here, and no much larger clone lies one base off it. Hyperthyroidism patients were newly diagnosed, were aged 18 to 65 years, and had a disease duration under 2 months. Patients with other autoimmune diseases, uncontrolled infections, pregnancy or lactation were excluded. Clinical symptoms, serum thyroxine, TRAb, thyroid ultrasound and orbital computed tomography formed the basis of the diagnosis. Total RNA was extracted with Trizol reagent and quality-checked on an Agilent 2100 Bioanalyzer. For repertoire sequencing, the TCR beta CDR3 regions were amplified from RNA transcripts. A first-round RT-PCR used HTBI primers with the Qiagen OneStep RT-PCR kit, followed by a second-round multiplex PCR, size selection and purification. Libraries were sequenced paired-end with 100 bp reads on an Illumina HiSeq2000. The authors' analysis ran thus. SOAPnuke was used to process the reads, throwing out any read that had adapters, had uncalled bases, had a mean Phred below 15, or lacked an exact constant-primer or identifier match. High-quality paired reads were merged with COPE v1.2.5. Unique nucleotide sequences were defined as clonotypes and aligned to IMGT TRB V, D and J references using MiTCR v1.1. Only V-J combinations with frequency above 0.0001 were analysed, covering about 99% of repertoires. For each V-J combination, a TCR clonal expansion and chaos score was defined as F50 clonal expansion divided by the chaos observed in the TCRdist matrix. Welch's t-statistics and random forest were used to reduce the features to about twelve V-J combinations, which were then used as input to a naive Bayes classifier. Thyroid-blood repertoire similarity was quantified with the Morisita-Horn index. TCRdb reprocessed the public reads (quality trimming at Q25 with fastp, clone calling with MiXCR) and kept in-frame beta chains. For every CDR3 protein sequence, its rows merge into one entry that carries the most common genes and DNA. These V and J calls originate from TCRdb's pipeline instead of the authors' own analysis. Recorded for this sample are around 1.1 million distinct CDR3 sequences; 35% to 45% of them occurred a single time. The ten largest clones capture roughly 11% of the sample.

The receptor comes from an adult man with Graves' hyperthyroidism. The sample comprised peripheral blood or thyroid tissue (not recorded which).

The CDR3 region: CASSEAGTGGYGYTF. DNA sequence: TGTGCCAGCAGTGAAGCAGGGACAGGGGGATATGGCTACACCTTC. The V and J segments used are TRBV25-1 and TRBJ1-2; TRBD1 matches 11 bases in the middle. Taken from cysteine to phenylalanine, the CDR3 has 15 residues. Only CDR3 DNA remains: 45 bases, in frame from the first base. CDR1 and CDR2 are drawn from the germline V gene: MGHDK, SYGVNS. V ends up 2 bases short and J 5 bases short, with an unmatched junction base count of 4.